The T cell receptor beta chain under discussion was sequenced for a study of cytomegalovirus exposure and HLA in healthy donors. Study-wide results and limits: In vitro data verified three CMV-associated chains as specific for CMV antigens.

This CDR3 has 19 residues. Trimming took 0 bases from V and 1 from J; bases not matched to a gene: 10. Per the germline V gene, CDR1 is LGHNT and CDR2 is FRNRAP. Worth noting for this clone: What it recognizes is unknown.

Amplification used 60 Vbeta primers and 13 Jbeta primers. Measured with immunoSEQ multiplex PCR; TCRdb has only the in-frame clones, and not every one. The repertoire has around 180,000 clones, roughly 80% of them found once; the top ten carry around 4.8%. Material for sequencing was PBMCs. This clonotype was obtained from a man aged 18 to 30 in good health and CMV-seronegative. The chain is built from TRBV12-5 and TRBJ2-7; 12 positions agree with TRBD2. This CDR3 reads CASGLVRGRTSGVSYEQYF. CDR3 bases: TGTGCTAGTGGTTTGGTACGAGGAAGGACTAGCGGGGTATCCTACGAGCAGTACTTC.